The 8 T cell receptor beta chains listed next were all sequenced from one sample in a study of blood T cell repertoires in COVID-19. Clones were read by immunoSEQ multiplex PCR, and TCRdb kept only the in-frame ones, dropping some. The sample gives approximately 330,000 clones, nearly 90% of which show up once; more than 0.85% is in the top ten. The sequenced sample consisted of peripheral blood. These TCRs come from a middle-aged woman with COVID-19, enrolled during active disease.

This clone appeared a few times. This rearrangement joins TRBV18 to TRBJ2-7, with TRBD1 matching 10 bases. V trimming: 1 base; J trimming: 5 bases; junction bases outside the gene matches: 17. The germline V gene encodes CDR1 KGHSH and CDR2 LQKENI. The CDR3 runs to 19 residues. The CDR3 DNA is TGTGCCAGCTCACCACTCTACTTCTCTCCGGGACAGGGGAGCAACGAGCAGTACTTC. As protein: CASSPLYFSPGQGSNEQYF.

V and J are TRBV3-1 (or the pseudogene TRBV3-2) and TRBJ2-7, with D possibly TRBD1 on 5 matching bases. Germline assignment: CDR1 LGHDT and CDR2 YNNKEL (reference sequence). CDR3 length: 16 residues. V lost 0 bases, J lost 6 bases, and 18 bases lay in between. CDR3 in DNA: TGTGCCAGCAGCCAAGATCTCGCCAGGGCTCTGTCCGAGCAGTACTTC. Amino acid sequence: CASSQDLARALSEQYF.

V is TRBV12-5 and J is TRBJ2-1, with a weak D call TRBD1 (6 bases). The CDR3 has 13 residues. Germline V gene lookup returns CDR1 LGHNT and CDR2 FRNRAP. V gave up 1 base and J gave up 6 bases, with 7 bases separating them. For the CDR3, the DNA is TGTGCTAGTGGTTTGGACAGGGCCAATGAGCAGTTCTTC. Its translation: CASGLDRANEQFF.

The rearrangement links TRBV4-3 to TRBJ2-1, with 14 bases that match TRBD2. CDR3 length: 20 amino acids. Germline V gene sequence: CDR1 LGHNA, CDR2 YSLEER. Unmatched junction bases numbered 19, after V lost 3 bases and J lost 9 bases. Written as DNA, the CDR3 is TGCGCCAGCAGCCACCTCCTTTCGACTAGCGGGAGGGTACCGGGCGGTGAGCAGTTCTTC. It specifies CASSHLLSTSGRVPGGEQFF.

The CDR3 loop reads CASSFPGGQGLGVHEQFF. DNA for the CDR3: TGTGCCAGTAGTTTTCCAGGGGGCCAAGGACTAGGGGTTCATGAGCAGTTCTTC. The V and J genes are TRBV19 and TRBJ2-1; D is perhaps TRBD1 (8 bases). With 5 bases removed from V and 8 bases from J, the gap between germline ends came to 28 bases. The germline CDR1 and CDR2 sequences are LNHDA and SQIVND (reference sequence). CDR3 length: 18 amino acids.

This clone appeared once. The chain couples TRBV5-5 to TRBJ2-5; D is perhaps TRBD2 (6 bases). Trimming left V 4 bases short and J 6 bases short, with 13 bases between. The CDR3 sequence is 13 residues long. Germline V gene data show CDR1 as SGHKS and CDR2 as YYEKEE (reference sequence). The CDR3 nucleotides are TGTGCCAGCAGCCCGGCGGGGCTTCAGACCCAGTACTTC. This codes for CASSPAGLQTQYF.

CDR3 DNA sequence: TGTGCCAGCAGCGCGGGGGGGACGGAGACCCAGTACTTC. Amino acid sequence: CASSAGGTETQYF. This sequence joins TRBV5-6 and TRBJ2-5; TRBD2 aligns across 9 bases. V shed 4 bases and J 5 bases; nucleotides not matched to a gene: 3. The CDR3 consists of 13 residues. Germline assignment: CDR1 SGHDT and CDR2 YYEEEE.

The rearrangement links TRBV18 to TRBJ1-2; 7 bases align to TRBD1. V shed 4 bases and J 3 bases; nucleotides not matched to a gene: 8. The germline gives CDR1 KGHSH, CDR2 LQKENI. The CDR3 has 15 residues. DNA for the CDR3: TGTGCCAGCTCACTAGGACAGGCTGTCGACTATGGCTACACCTTC. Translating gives CASSLGQAVDYGYTF.